This entry lists 25 T cell receptor beta chains sequenced from one sample in a study of T cell responses to AZD1222 COVID-19 vaccine (dated by TCRdb to about 2021). This specimen's time point label, per the study, means: about 28 days (+/-7) after the second vaccine dose. The method was the immunoSEQ multiplex PCR assay. TCRdb retrieved this table from immuneACCESS and kept in-frame rearrangements only. Not all clones are present; in checked studies, unresolved V genes account for under half, and no reason is known for the remainder. The sample table records about 120,000 clones; around 91% of these occur just once. The leading ten clones occupy roughly 1.5% of the sample. The sequenced sample was peripheral blood, obtained 28 days after the second AZD1222 dose. The receptors here all came from an adult who received the AZD1222 COVID-19 vaccine.

V is TRBV19 and J is TRBJ2-7, with no clear D. This CDR3 contains 14 residues. CDR1 and CDR2 from the germline V gene are LNHDA and SQIVND (reference sequence). Trimming removed 5 bases at V and 5 bases at J, with 16 bases between. CDR3 bases: TGTGCCAGTAGTGCGGCTAGAGGCGGCCACGAGCAGTACTTC. Its protein product is CASSAARGGHEQYF.

CDR3 amino acids: CATGLAGVGEQFF. The CDR3 DNA reads as TGTGCCACCGGACTAGCGGGAGTTGGTGAGCAGTTCTTC. This chain uses TRBV28 with TRBJ2-1; 13 nucleotides line up with TRBD2. The V gene's germline CDR1 is MDHEN and CDR2 SYDVKM. With V trimmed by 10 bases and J by 9 bases, 6 bases remained unmatched. The CDR3 loop spans 13 amino acids. Complete variable domain (other parts from reference TRBV28 and TRBJ2-1): DVKVTQSSRYLVKRTGEKVFLECVQDMDHENMFWYRQDPGLGLRLIYFSYDVKMKEKGDIPEGYSVSREKKERFSLILESASTNQTSMYLCATGLAGVGEQFFGPGTRLTVL.

V usage is TRBV18 and J usage is TRBJ2-7; 9 bases agree with TRBD1. The germline V gene has CDR1 KGHSH and CDR2 LQKENI. This CDR3 spans 13 amino acids. J was trimmed by 5 bases and V by 8 bases; bases with no gene match: 7. CDR3 nucleotides: TGTGCCAGCGGGGGACAGGGAAAGAACGAGCAGTACTTC. This sequence encodes CASGGQGKNEQYF.

V usage is TRBV28 and J usage is TRBJ2-7, with 10 bases aligning to TRBD2. The germline V gene has CDR1 MDHEN and CDR2 SYDVKM. The CDR3 extends over 12 amino acids. V dropped 8 bases and J dropped 4; count of bases not matched to a gene: 2. The CDR3 reads CASGTSAYEQYF. CDR3 bases: TGTGCCAGCGGGACTAGCGCGTACGAGCAGTACTTC.

This clone showed up just once. This chain connects TRBV19 to TRBJ1-2, with a tentative D call TRBD1 (5 bases). Germline values: CDR1 LNHDA, CDR2 SQIVND (reference sequence). The CDR3 length is 14 residues. V was cut by 2 bases and J by 7 bases, with 14 bases left in between. The CDR3, as DNA: TGTGCCAGTAGTATATCGCAGGGATACGTTGGCTACACCTTC. This sequence encodes CASSISQGYVGYTF.

The chain couples TRBV3-1 (or the pseudogene TRBV3-2) to TRBJ1-2; 11 bases map to TRBD1. Germline V CDR1 and CDR2: LGHDT, YNNKEL (reference sequence). J gave up 4 bases and V 3 bases, and 7 bases lay outside the gene matches. The CDR3 runs to 16 residues. CDR3 sequence: CASSQRDRGDLYGYTF. DNA of the CDR3: TGTGCCAGCAGCCAGAGGGACAGGGGGGACCTCTATGGCTACACCTTC.

The rearrangement joins TRBV2 to TRBJ2-1; TRBD2 matches 7 bases. Germline V lookup: CDR1 SNHLY, CDR2 FYNNEI. V dropped 4 bases and J dropped 8; count of bases not matched to a gene: 11. The CDR3 has 15 residues. CDR3 DNA: TGTGCCAGCAGTGGGCTAGCGGACGCCGTCGATGAGCAGTTCTTC. Translated: CASSGLADAVDEQFF.

The V gene is TRBV28, the J gene TRBJ2-1; 7 bases line up with TRBD2. CDR3 size: 14 residues. J was trimmed by 6 bases and V by 3 bases; bases with no gene match: 5. CDR1 and CDR2 from the germline V gene are MDHEN and SYDVKM. CDR3 nucleotides: TGTGCCAGCAGTTTCCTAGCGGAGTTCAATGAGCAGTTCTTC. Protein product: CASSFLAEFNEQFF.

This rearrangement joins TRBV28 to TRBJ1-2, with 10 bases that match TRBD1. Germline loops: CDR1 MDHEN, CDR2 SYDVKM. V lost 5 bases and J lost 4; bases outside the gene matches: 10. The CDR3 runs to 16 residues. The DNA of the CDR3 is TGTGCCAGCAGTCCCCCTTGGGGGACAGGGGTCTATGGCTACACCTTC. It encodes CASSPPWGTGVYGYTF.

This clone has just a few counts. The CDR3 DNA follows: TGTGCCAGCAGTAAAGGGGGACAGCCCTCCTATAATTCACCCCTCCACTTT. Its translation: CASSKGGQPSYNSPLHF. J is TRBJ1-6 and V is TRBV28, with 7 nucleotides matching TRBD1. The CDR3 sequence is 17 residues long. The V and J ends lost 5 bases and 0 bases, in that order; junction bases with no gene match: 7. The germline V gene encodes CDR1 MDHEN and CDR2 SYDVKM.

V usage is TRBV29-1 and J usage is TRBJ2-7; TRBD2 aligns across 7 bases. V lost 2 bases to trimming and J lost 6 bases; unmatched junction nucleotides: 4. CDR1 SQVTM and CDR2 ANQGSEA come from the germline V gene. The CDR3 is 12 residues long. The CDR3 is CSVEKGGVEQYF. For the CDR3, the DNA is TGCAGCGTTGAAAAGGGAGGGGTCGAGCAGTACTTC.

This sequence joins TRBV12-3 or TRBV12-4 and TRBJ1-2; D call uncertain. Trimming cost V 8 bases and J 8 bases, with 6 bases left between them. CDR3 length equals 9 residues. The DNA of the CDR3 is TGTGCCAGCGGAAGGGGCTACACCTTC. This gives the protein CASGRGYTF.

The chain uses TRBV2 and TRBJ2-5, with no clear D. This CDR3 has 16 amino acids. CDR1 and CDR2 from the germline V gene are SNHLY and FYNNEI. V was shortened by 7 bases and J by 5 bases, with 23 bases between the two germline ends. This CDR3 reads CASKVGTPNGLETQYF. CDR3 DNA: TGTGCCAGCAAAGTGGGAACCCCCAACGGGCTTGAGACCCAGTACTTC.

V gene TRBV13 combines with J gene TRBJ1-2, with 8 bases fitting TRBD1. CDR3 length equals 16 residues. The germline V gene has CDR1 PRHDT and CDR2 FYEKMQ (reference sequence). J was trimmed by 4 bases and V by 3 bases; bases with no gene match: 10. CDR3: CASSLWQGADSYGYTF. As DNA, the CDR3 is TGTGCCAGCAGCTTGTGGCAGGGGGCTGATAGCTATGGCTACACCTTC.

The gene calls are TRBV6-5 and TRBJ2-5; a possible D gene is TRBD2 (5 bases). The CDR3 loop spans 14 amino acids. Trimming removed 5 bases from V and 4 bases from J, with 14 bases in between. The germline V gene encodes CDR1 MNHEY and CDR2 SVGAGI. CDR3 nucleotides: TGTGCCAGCAGTCCAACTAGTTGGGGAGAGACCCAGTACTTC. This codes for CASSPTSWGETQYF.

This chain links TRBV7-6 with TRBJ1-5, with 11 bases aligning to TRBD1. Germline V lookup: CDR1 SGHVS, CDR2 FNYEAQ. Unmatched junction bases numbered 6, after V lost 5 bases and J lost 6 bases. There are 15 residues in the CDR3. The CDR3 is CASSLGQGAFQPQHF. CDR3 DNA: TGTGCCAGCAGCCTAGGACAGGGGGCGTTTCAGCCCCAGCATTTT.

The chain couples TRBV7-2 to TRBJ2-1; 13 bases match TRBD2. This CDR3 spans 14 amino acids. V dropped 4 bases and J dropped 12; count of bases not matched to a gene: 6. Germline CDR1 SGHTA, CDR2 FQGNSA. DNA of the CDR3: TGTGCCAGCAGCTCCGGACTAGCGGGAGCTAGGCAGTTCTTC. Protein product: CASSSGLAGARQFF.

The chain recombines TRBV5-5 with TRBJ2-7, with D perhaps matching TRBD2 (5 bases). Per germline, CDR1 SGHKS and CDR2 YYEKEE (reference sequence). There are 15 residues in the CDR3. Trimming cost V 6 bases and J 4 bases, with 20 bases left between them. The CDR3 DNA reads as TGTGCCAGCACCCCGGGGTCAACGGTGGGGTACGAGCAGTACTTC. Translation gives CASTPGSTVGYEQYF. The whole variable domain, filled in from reference TRBV5-5 and TRBJ2-7, reads DAGVTQSPTHLIKTRGQQVTLRCSPISGHKSVSWYQQVLGQGPQFIFQYYEKEERGRGNFPDRFSARQFPNYSSELNVNALLLGDSALYLCASTPGSTVGYEQYFGPGTRLTVT.

The chain combines TRBV15 with TRBJ1-6, with 9 bases aligning to TRBD1. The V gene's germline CDR1 is LNHNV and CDR2 YYDKDF (reference sequence). This CDR3 spans 16 amino acids. The V and J ends lost 5 bases and 12 bases, in that order; junction bases with no gene match: 14. CDR3 bases: TGTGCCACCAGCCCTCGGACAGGGGACGGTTATTTACCCCTCCACTTT. Its protein is CATSPRTGDGYLPLHF. Together with reference TRBV15 and TRBJ1-6, the CDR3 gives the full variable domain: DAMVIQNPRYQVTQFGKPVTLSCSQTLNHNVMYWYQQKSSQAPKLLFHYYDKDFNNEADTPDNFQSRRPNTSFCFLDIRSPGLGDTAMYLCATSPRTGDGYLPLHFGNGTRLTVT.

The chain links TRBV30 to TRBJ1-2, with D unresolved. CDR3 length equals 12 residues. The germline CDR1 and CDR2 sequences are GTSNPN and SVGIG (reference sequence). V was shortened by 4 bases and J by 8 bases, with 14 bases between the two germline ends. CDR3: CAWTQRTEGYTF. The CDR3 nucleotides are TGTGCCTGGACCCAACGGACGGAAGGCTACACCTTC.

The J gene is TRBJ2-7, the V gene TRBV3-1 (or the pseudogene TRBV3-2); TRBD2 matches at 7 bases. The germline V gene has CDR1 LGHDT and CDR2 YNNKEL (reference sequence). V was pared by 1 base and J by 0 bases, with 6 bases of the junction left unmatched. CDR3 length: 16 amino acids. The CDR3 sequence: CASSQVWSGISYEQYF. The CDR3 DNA sequence: TGTGCCAGCAGCCAAGTTTGGAGCGGGATCTCCTACGAGCAGTACTTC.

The V gene is TRBV5-3, the J gene TRBJ2-7; 7 nucleotides line up with TRBD1. TRBV5-3 is known as an ORF, though its function is uncertain. The CDR3 sequence is 13 residues long. V was pared by 3 bases and J by 9 bases, with 9 bases of the junction left unmatched. CDR3 coding DNA: TGTGCCAGAAGCTCCCGGGCCCCAGGGGGGCAGTACTTC. Translation gives CARSSRAPGGQYF.

This clone was counted between two and nine times. The chain has TRBV11-2 and TRBJ1-1, with 7 bases identical to TRBD1. The germline gives CDR1 SGHAT, CDR2 FQNNGV. V lost 5 bases, J lost 3 bases, and 9 bases stayed unmatched. The CDR3 is 15 residues long. The CDR3 loop is CASSLSGQAYTEAFF. Written as DNA, the CDR3 is TGTGCCAGCAGCCTCTCCGGACAGGCTTACACTGAAGCTTTCTTT.

This rearrangement joins TRBV5-1 to TRBJ2-7; 7 bases line up with TRBD1. Germline V gene lookup returns CDR1 SGHRS and CDR2 YFSETQ. The CDR3 is made up of 15 amino acids. V trimming: 0 bases; J trimming: 4 bases; junction bases outside the gene matches: 7. In nucleotides, the CDR3 is TGCGCCAGCAGCTTGGGGGGACAGATTAATTACGAGCAGTACTTC. Its protein product is CASSLGGQINYEQYF.

For the CDR3, the DNA is TGTGCCAGTATGTCTAGCGGGATCAATGAGCAGTTCTTC. It is translated as CASMSSGINEQFF. The chain combines TRBV19 with TRBJ2-1; 9 bases are a match to TRBD2. The J segment lost 6 bases and the V segment lost 7 bases, leaving 4 bases of the junction unmatched. CDR3 length: 13 residues. Germline V gene sequence: CDR1 LNHDA, CDR2 SQIVND (reference sequence).